This passage covers 21 T cell receptor beta chains from one sample sequenced in a study of shared clonotypes between healthy human individuals. The data were produced by immunoSEQ multiplex PCR, yet TCRdb's version contains in-frame clones alone and is incomplete. The sample includes about 2.4 million clones, under 95% of them seen just once. Sequencing input: naive CD4+ T cells from PBMCs. Regarding subset: CD45RA+ positively selected. The receptors originated from a man aged 18 to 29 in good health. Some clones in this sample may be carry-over from other donors' samples.

The V gene is TRBV6-5, the J gene TRBJ2-1, with TRBD1 matching 10 bases. The V gene's germline CDR1 is MNHEY and CDR2 SVGAGI. With 6 bases clipped from V and 8 bases from J, the junction kept 7 bases outside the gene matches. This CDR3 has 14 residues. CDR3 region: CASSPGQGRHEQFF. The CDR3 bases are TGTGCCAGCAGCCCGGGACAGGGGCGTCATGAGCAGTTCTTC.

CDR3 DNA: TGCGCCAGCAGCCCGGGACAGGGTCGTGAAAAACTGTTTTTT. It yields the protein CASSPGQGREKLFF. The chain has TRBV4-1 and TRBJ1-4; 9 bases agree with TRBD1. CDR1 is MGHRA and CDR2 is YSYEKL in the germline V gene. Trimming at V came to 4 bases and at J to 7 bases, leaving 4 bases not matched to a gene. The CDR3 totals 14 residues.

V usage is TRBV28 and J usage is TRBJ1-2; D possibly corresponds to TRBD1 (5 bases). Germline lookup yields CDR1 MDHEN and CDR2 SYDVKM. V was shortened by 3 bases and J by 4 bases, with 12 bases between the two germline ends. The CDR3 contains 14 residues. The CDR3 spells CASSFPGIGYGYTF. The CDR3 DNA follows: TGTGCCAGCAGTTTCCCAGGGATTGGCTATGGCTACACCTTC.

This chain connects TRBV5-1 to TRBJ2-3; D perhaps matches TRBD2 (5 bases). Per germline, CDR1 SGHRS and CDR2 YFSETQ. The V gene lost 5 bases and the J gene lost 3 bases, with 10 bases spanning the gap. The CDR3 is 13 amino acids. The DNA for the CDR3 is TGCGCCAGCAGACCGGGATCGACAGATACGCAGTATTTT. Translating gives CASRPGSTDTQYF. Full variable domain (rest looked up from reference TRBV5-1 and TRBJ2-3): KAGVTQTPRYLIKTRGQQVTLSCSPISGHRSVSWYQQTPGQGLQFLFEYFSETQRNKGNFPGRFSGRQFSNSRSEMNVSTLELGDSALYLCASRPGSTDTQYFGPGTRLTVL.

The chain carries TRBV2 and TRBJ1-2; D possibly corresponds to TRBD1 (6 bases). CDR1 is SNHLY, CDR2 FYNNEI, per germline. The CDR3 loop spans 12 amino acids. With 3 bases removed from V and 8 bases from J, the gap between germline ends came to 10 bases. CDR3 in amino acids: CASSEGGGGYTF. The CDR3 coding sequence is TGTGCCAGCAGTGAGGGGGGCGGCGGCTACACCTTC.

This chain joins TRBV5-8 and TRBJ1-1, with 8 bases identical to TRBD1. Germline V CDR1 and CDR2: SGHTS, YDEGEE. The J segment lost 5 bases and the V segment lost 4 bases, leaving 16 bases of the junction unmatched. CDR3 length: 17 residues. CDR3 nucleotides: TGTGCCAGCAGCGTTTATACAGGGGGGAAAAAGAGGACTGAAGCTTTCTTT. Its translation: CASSVYTGGKKRTEAFF.

This chain connects TRBV15 to TRBJ2-1; D is ambiguous. Trimming left V 3 bases short and J 7 bases short, with 19 bases between. Germline values: CDR1 LNHNV, CDR2 YYDKDF (reference sequence). The CDR3 is made up of 16 amino acids. The CDR3 here is CATSRSTGPQRNEQFF. CDR3 DNA: TGTGCCACCAGCAGGTCGACCGGACCGCAGAGAAATGAGCAGTTCTTC.

V gene TRBV7-2 combines with J gene TRBJ1-3, with D uncertain. Deletions cut 5 bases from V and 0 bases from J, with 5 bases between. The CDR3 runs 13 residues. The germline V gene encodes CDR1 SGHTA and CDR2 FQGNSA. The CDR3 reads CASSQLSGNTIYF. In DNA form, the CDR3 reads TGTGCCAGCAGCCAACTCTCTGGAAACACCATATATTTT.

V is TRBV19 and J is TRBJ2-2; D is possibly TRBD1 (5 bases). Germline V gene data show CDR1 as LNHDA and CDR2 as SQIVND (reference sequence). V was trimmed by 9 bases and J by 6 bases, leaving 17 bases between them. CDR3 length: 14 amino acids. The CDR3, as DNA: TGTGCCAGCCTAAGCCGGACACTCCCCGGGGAGCTGTTTTTT. Protein sequence: CASLSRTLPGELFF.

The V and J genes are TRBV7-2 and TRBJ1-3, with no clear D. CDR3 length equals 14 residues. Trimming shortened V by 3 bases and J by 4 bases, and 10 bases separated the two germline ends. Germline assignment: CDR1 SGHTA and CDR2 FQGNSA. CDR3 nucleotides: TGTGCCAGCAGCTTTAGGGAAAGAGGAAACACCATATATTTT. Its translation is CASSFRERGNTIYF.

The V call is TRBV28, the J call TRBJ2-7; TRBD1 is a possible D gene (6 bases). Germline loops: CDR1 MDHEN, CDR2 SYDVKM. The CDR3 runs to 16 residues. The V end lost 3 bases, the J end lost 5 bases, and 20 bases lay between the germline ends. This CDR3 reads CASSFPQGDENDEQYF. The CDR3 DNA follows: TGTGCCAGCAGTTTTCCACAGGGAGACGAGAACGACGAGCAGTACTTC.

The CDR3 DNA is TGCAGCGTACCAGAGGCGAGCTCCTACAATGAGCAGTTCTTC. It translates to CSVPEASSYNEQFF. This rearrangement joins TRBV29-1 to TRBJ2-1; D is uncertain. This CDR3 is 14 amino acids long. Trimming cost V 6 bases and J 0 bases, with 12 bases left between them. The germline V gene encodes CDR1 SQVTM and CDR2 ANQGSEA.

Of note for this clone: Other DNA sequences in the same sample also yield this CDR3. The J gene is TRBJ2-2, the V gene TRBV28; no clear D gene. Germline CDR1 and CDR2: MDHEN and SYDVKM. CDR3 length: 12 residues. Trimming removed 6 bases from V and 1 base from J, with 3 bases in between. CDR3 sequence: CASRLNTGELFF. The CDR3 nucleotides read TGTGCCAGCAGGTTGAACACCGGGGAGCTGTTTTTT. The full variable domain, in which reference TRBV28 and TRBJ2-2 provide the parts outside the CDR3, is DVKVTQSSRYLVKRTGEKVFLECVQDMDHENMFWYRQDPGLGLRLIYFSYDVKMKEKGDIPEGYSVSREKKERFSLILESASTNQTSMYLCASRLNTGELFFGEGSRLTVL.

The rearrangement joins TRBV6-4 to TRBJ1-1; D not certain. Looked up from germline, CDR1 is MRHNA and CDR2 is SNTAGT. The CDR3 sequence is 14 residues long. V lost 6 bases to trimming and J lost 5 bases, with 16 bases between them. The CDR3 coding sequence is TGTGCCAGCAGCACCACTGAATTTGGGACTGAAGCTTTCTTT. It codes for CASSTTEFGTEAFF.

J is TRBJ2-1 and V is TRBV25-1; D may be TRBD2 (6 bases). In germline, CDR1 is MGHDK, CDR2 SYGVNS. This CDR3 spans 14 amino acids. V was trimmed by 3 bases and J by 13 bases, leaving 19 bases between them. The CDR3 is CASSDIERARGQFF. The CDR3, as DNA: TGTGCCAGCAGTGACATAGAGCGGGCTCGGGGACAGTTCTTC.

The V gene is TRBV5-1, the J gene TRBJ2-1; 8 bases align to TRBD1. The J segment lost 10 bases and the V segment lost 4 bases, leaving 10 bases of the junction unmatched. Germline V lookup: CDR1 SGHRS, CDR2 YFSETQ. The CDR3 contains 14 residues. The CDR3 spells CASSTTAGGDEQFF. The CDR3 DNA sequence: TGCGCCAGCAGCACCACGGCAGGGGGCGACGAGCAGTTCTTC.

The chain is built from TRBV28 and TRBJ2-7; a weak D match, TRBD1 (6 bases). V was trimmed by 4 bases and J by 2 bases, leaving 12 bases between them. Germline values: CDR1 MDHEN, CDR2 SYDVKM. The CDR3 length is 14 residues. The CDR3 bases are TGTGCCAGCAGTTCCGGGACACTTACCTACGAGCAGTACTTC. Protein: CASSSGTLTYEQYF. Full variable domain (remainder filled in from reference TRBV28 and TRBJ2-7): DVKVTQSSRYLVKRTGEKVFLECVQDMDHENMFWYRQDPGLGLRLIYFSYDVKMKEKGDIPEGYSVSREKKERFSLILESASTNQTSMYLCASSSGTLTYEQYFGPGTRLTVT.

The chain recombines TRBV7-7 with TRBJ2-3; D is undetermined. Germline V lookup: CDR1 SSHAT, CDR2 FNYEAQ (reference sequence). The V end was cut by 5 bases, the J end by 0 bases, with 6 bases between. This CDR3 spans 13 amino acids. The CDR3 sequence is CASSAGSTDTQYF. The CDR3 bases are TGTGCCAGCAGCGCCGGCAGCACAGATACGCAGTATTTT.

The CDR3 nucleotides read TGTGCCAGCAGCCCGAACAGGGGCTCCTACAATGAGCAGTTCTTC. This gives the protein CASSPNRGSYNEQFF. The chain has TRBV7-8 and TRBJ2-1, with TRBD1 matching 7 bases. The trim removed 5 bases at V and 0 bases at J, leaving 4 bases unmatched. Germline loops: CDR1 SGHVS, CDR2 FQNEAQ. The CDR3 has 15 residues.

The chain links TRBV28 to TRBJ2-7; 8 bases line up with TRBD2. V shed 5 bases and J 4 bases; nucleotides not matched to a gene: 10. The CDR3 length is 15 residues. Germline V gene data show CDR1 as MDHEN and CDR2 as SYDVKM. In DNA, the CDR3 is TGTGCCAGCAGTACCAATCCGGGACTAGGGTACGAGCAGTACTTC. Translated: CASSTNPGLGYEQYF.

The chain couples TRBV27 to TRBJ1-2; D possibly corresponds to TRBD1 (6 bases). The CDR3 runs to 15 residues. Germline V gene lookup returns CDR1 MNHEY and CDR2 SMNVEV (reference sequence). The ends were cut back, 6 bases at V and 4 bases at J, with 18 bases in the middle. CDR3 bases: TGTGCCAGCAGGCTTGGCGGCGGGACAATCTATGGCTACACCTTC. Amino acid sequence: CASRLGGGTIYGYTF.